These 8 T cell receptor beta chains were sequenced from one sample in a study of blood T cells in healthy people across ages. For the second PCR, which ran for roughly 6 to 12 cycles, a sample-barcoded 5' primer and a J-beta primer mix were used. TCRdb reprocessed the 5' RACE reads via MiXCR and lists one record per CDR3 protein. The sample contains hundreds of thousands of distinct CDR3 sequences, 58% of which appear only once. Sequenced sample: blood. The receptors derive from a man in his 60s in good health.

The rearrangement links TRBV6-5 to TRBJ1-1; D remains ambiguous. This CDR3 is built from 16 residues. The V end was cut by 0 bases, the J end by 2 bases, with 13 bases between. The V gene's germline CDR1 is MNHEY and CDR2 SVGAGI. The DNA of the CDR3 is TGTGCCAGCAGTTACTCGATTGGCGCTTTTAACACTGAAGCTTTCTTT. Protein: CASSYSIGAFNTEAFF.

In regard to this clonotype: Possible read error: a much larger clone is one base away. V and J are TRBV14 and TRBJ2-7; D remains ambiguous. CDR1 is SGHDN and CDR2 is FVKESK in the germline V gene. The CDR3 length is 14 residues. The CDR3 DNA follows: TGTGCCAGCGGCCAAACTCACAGTGCGTGGGAGCAGTACTTC. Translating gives CASGQTHSAWEQYF.

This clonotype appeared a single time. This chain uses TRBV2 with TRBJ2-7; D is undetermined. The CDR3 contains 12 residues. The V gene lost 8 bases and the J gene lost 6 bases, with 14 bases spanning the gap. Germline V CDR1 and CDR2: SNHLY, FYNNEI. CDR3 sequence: CASAMAVGEQYF. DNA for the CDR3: TGTGCCAGCGCAATGGCGGTCGGCGAGCAGTACTTC. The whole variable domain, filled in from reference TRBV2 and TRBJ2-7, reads EPEVTQTPSHQVTQMGQEVILRCVPISNHLYFYWYRQILGQKVEFLVSFYNNEISEKSEIFDDQFSVERPDGSNFTLKIRSTKLEDSAMYFCASAMAVGEQYFGPGTRLTVT.

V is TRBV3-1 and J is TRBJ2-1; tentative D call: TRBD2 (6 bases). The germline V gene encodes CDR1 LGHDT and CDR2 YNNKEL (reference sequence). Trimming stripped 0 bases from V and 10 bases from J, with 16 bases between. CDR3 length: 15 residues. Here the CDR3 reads CASSQDLGEVPEQFF. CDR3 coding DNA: TGTGCCAGCAGCCAAGATCTTGGGGAGGTACCGGAGCAGTTCTTC.

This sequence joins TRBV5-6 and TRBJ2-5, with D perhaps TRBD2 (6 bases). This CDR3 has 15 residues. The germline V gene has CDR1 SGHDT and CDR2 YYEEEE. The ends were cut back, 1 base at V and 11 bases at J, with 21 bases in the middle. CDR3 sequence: CASSLSAVPVREQYF. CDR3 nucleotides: TGTGCCAGCAGCTTGTCGGCAGTTCCGGTTCGGGAGCAGTACTTC.

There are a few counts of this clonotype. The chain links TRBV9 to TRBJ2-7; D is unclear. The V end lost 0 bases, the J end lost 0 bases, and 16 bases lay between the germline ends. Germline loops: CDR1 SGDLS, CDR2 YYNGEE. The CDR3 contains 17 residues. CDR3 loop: CASSVVLESKYSYEQYF. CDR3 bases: TGTGCCAGCAGCGTAGTGTTGGAATCAAAGTACTCCTACGAGCAGTACTTC. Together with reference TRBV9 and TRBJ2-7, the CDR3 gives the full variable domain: DSGVTQTPKHLITATGQRVTLRCSPRSGDLSVYWYQQSLDQGLQFLIQYYNGEERAKGNILERFSAQQFPDLHSELNLSSLELGDSALYFCASSVVLESKYSYEQYFGPGTRLTVT.

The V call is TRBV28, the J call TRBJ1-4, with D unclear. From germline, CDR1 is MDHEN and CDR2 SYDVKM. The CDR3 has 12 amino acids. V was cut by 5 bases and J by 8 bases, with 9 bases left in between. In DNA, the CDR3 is TGTGCCAGCAGTGCGCCCACAGAAAAACTGTTTTTT. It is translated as CASSAPTEKLFF.

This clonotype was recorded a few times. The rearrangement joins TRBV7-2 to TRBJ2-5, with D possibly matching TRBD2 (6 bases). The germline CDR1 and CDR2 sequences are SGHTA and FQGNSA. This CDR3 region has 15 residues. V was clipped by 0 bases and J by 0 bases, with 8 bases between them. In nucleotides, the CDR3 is TGTGCCAGCAGCTTAGCGGGGGGATACCAAGAGACCCAGTACTTC. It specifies CASSLAGGYQETQYF.